This T cell receptor (beta chain) originates from a study of blood T cell repertoires in COVID-19. The wider study: From T cells, B-cell-depleted T cells, or PBMCs came the material, which was cDNA or gDNA.

The table came from immunoSEQ multiplex PCR; TCRdb's copy has only in-frame clones and leaves some out. Of 75,000 to 85,000 clones listed, approximately 82% are singletons. The CDR3 spans 13 residues. V was clipped by 6 bases and J by 0 bases, with 6 bases between them. Germline CDR1 and CDR2: SNHLY and FYNNEI. This clone was picked up a small number of times. The material sequenced was peripheral blood. The chain is built from TRBV2 and TRBJ1-5; D is ambiguous. The source of this sequence is a human donor in a cohort sampled during active COVID-19. The CDR3 bases are TGTGCCAGCAGAGACTATAGCAATCAGCCCCAGCATTTT. Translating it yields CASRDYSNQPQHF.